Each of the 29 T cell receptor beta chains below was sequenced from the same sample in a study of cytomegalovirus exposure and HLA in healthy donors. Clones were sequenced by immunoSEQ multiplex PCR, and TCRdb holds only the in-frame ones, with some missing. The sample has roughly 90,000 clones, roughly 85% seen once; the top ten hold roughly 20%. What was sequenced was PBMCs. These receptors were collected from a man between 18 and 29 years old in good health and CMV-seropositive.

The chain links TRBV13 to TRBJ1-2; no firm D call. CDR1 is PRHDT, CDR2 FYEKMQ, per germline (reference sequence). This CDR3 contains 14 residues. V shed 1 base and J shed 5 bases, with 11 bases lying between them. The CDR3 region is CASSLVSEFYGYTF. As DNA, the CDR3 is TGTGCCAGCAGCTTAGTTTCAGAATTTTATGGCTACACCTTC. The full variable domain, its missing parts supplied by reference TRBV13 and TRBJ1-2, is AAGVIQSPRHLIKEKRETATLKCYPIPRHDTVYWYQQGPGQDPQFLISFYEKMQSDKGSIPDRFSAQQFSDYHSELNMSSLELGDSALYFCASSLVSEFYGYTFGSGTRLTVV.

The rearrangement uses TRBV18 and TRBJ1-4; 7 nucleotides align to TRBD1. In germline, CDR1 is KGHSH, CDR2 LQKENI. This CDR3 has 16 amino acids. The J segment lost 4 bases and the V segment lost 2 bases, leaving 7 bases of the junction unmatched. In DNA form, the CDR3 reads TGTGCCAGCTCACCAAACCAGGGGGAGATTAATGAAAAACTGTTTTTT. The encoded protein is CASSPNQGEINEKLFF. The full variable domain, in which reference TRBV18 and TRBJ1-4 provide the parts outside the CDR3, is NAGVMQNPRHLVRRRGQEARLRCSPMKGHSHVYWYRQLPEEGLKFMVYLQKENIIDESGMPKERFSAEFPKEGPSILRIQQVVRGDSAAYFCASSPNQGEINEKLFFGSGTQLSVL.

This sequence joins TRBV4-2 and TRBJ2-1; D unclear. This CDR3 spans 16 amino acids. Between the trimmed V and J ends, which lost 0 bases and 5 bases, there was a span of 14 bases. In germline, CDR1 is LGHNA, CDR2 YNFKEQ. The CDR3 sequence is CASSQEVLASDNEQFF. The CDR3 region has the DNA TGTGCCAGCAGCCAAGAGGTGTTAGCCTCAGACAATGAGCAGTTCTTC.

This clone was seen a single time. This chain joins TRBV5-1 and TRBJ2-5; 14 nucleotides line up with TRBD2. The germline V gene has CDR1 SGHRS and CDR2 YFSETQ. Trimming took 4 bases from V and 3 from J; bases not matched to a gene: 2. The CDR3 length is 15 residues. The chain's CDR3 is CASSRGLAGEETQYF. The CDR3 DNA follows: TGCGCCAGCAGCAGGGGACTAGCGGGAGAAGAGACCCAGTACTTC.

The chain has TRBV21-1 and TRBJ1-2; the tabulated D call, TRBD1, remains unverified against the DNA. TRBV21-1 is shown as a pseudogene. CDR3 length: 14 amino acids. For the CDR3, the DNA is TGTGCCAGCAGCAAACTCCACAGAAACTATGGCTACACCTTC. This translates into CASSKLHRNYGYTF.

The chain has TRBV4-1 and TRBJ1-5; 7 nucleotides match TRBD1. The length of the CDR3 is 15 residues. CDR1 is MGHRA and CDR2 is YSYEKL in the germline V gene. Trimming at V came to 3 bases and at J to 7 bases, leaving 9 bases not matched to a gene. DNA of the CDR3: TGCGCCAGCAGCCAGGACACAGGGGAGTACCAGCCCCAGCATTTT. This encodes CASSQDTGEYQPQHF.

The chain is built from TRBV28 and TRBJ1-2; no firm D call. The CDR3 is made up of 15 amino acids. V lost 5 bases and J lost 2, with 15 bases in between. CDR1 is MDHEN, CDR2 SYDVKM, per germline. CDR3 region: CASSPRPLRNYGYTF. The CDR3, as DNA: TGTGCCAGCAGTCCGCGACCCCTGAGGAACTATGGCTACACCTTC.

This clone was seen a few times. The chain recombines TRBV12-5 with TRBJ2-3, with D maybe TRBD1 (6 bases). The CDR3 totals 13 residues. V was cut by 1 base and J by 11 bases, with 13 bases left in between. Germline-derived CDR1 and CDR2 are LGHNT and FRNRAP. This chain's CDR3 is CASGLAGQRGQYF. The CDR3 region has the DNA TGTGCTAGTGGTTTGGCCGGACAGAGGGGGCAGTATTTT.

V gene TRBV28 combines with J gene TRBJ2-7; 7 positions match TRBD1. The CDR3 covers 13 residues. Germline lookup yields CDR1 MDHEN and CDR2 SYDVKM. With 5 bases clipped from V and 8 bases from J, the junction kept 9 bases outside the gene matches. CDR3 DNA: TGTGCCAGCAGTCTAGGGACAGAACCCAAGCAGTACGTC. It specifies CASSLGTEPKQYV.

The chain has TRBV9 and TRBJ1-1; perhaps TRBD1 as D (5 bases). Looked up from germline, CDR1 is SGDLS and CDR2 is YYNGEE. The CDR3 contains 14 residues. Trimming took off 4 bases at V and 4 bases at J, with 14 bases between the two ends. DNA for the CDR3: TGTGCCAGCAGCTCCGGGGACTCTAGCACTGAAGCTTTCTTT. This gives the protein CASSSGDSSTEAFF.

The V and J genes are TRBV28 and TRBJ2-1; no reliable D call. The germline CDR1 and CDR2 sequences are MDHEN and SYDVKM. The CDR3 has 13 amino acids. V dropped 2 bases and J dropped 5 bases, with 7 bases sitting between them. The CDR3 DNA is TGTGCCAGCAGTTTACTAGTAAACAATGAGCAGTTCTTC. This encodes CASSLLVNNEQFF.

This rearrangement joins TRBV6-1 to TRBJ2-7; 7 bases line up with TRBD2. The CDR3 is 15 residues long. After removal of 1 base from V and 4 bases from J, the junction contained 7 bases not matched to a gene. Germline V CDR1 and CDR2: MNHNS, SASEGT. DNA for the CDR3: TGTGCCAGCAGTGAAGGGGGTCTAGCGGTTTACGAGCAGTACGTC. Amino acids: CASSEGGLAVYEQYV.

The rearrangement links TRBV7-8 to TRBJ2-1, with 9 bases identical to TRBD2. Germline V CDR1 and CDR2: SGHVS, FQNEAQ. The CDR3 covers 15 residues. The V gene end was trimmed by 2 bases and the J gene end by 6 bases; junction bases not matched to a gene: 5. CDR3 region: CASSLFRREGNEQFF. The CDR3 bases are TGTGCCAGCAGCTTATTTAGGCGGGAGGGCAATGAGCAGTTCTTC.

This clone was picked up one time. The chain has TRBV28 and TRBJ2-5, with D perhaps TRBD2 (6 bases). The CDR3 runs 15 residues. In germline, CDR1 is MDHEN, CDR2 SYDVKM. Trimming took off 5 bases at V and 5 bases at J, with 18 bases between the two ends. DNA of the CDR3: TGTGCCAGCAGTCCCAATTTACTAGCTTCGGAGACCCAGTACTTC. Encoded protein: CASSPNLLASETQYF.

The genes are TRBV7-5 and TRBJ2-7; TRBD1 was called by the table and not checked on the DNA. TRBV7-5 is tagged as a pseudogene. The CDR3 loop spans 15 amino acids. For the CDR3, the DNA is TGTGTCAGAAGCGGCCGGGACAGGGGGCCTCCCGAGCAGTACTTC. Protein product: CVRSGRDRGPPEQYF.

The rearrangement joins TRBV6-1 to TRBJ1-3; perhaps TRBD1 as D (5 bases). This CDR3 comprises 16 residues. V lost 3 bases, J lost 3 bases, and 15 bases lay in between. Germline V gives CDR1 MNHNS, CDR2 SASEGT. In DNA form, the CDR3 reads TGTGCCAGCAGTGACCCGACGGGAGGGGTTGGAAACACCATATATTTT. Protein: CASSDPTGGVGNTIYF.

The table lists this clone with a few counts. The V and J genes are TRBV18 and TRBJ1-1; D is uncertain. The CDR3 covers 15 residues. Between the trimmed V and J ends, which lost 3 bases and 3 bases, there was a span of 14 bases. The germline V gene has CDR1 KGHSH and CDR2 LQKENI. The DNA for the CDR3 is TGTGCCAGCTCACCCCTACAAGGGAGGGACACTGAAGCTTTCTTT. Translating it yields CASSPLQGRDTEAFF.

This CDR3 reads CASSQGGGSSYEQYF. DNA for the CDR3: TGTGCCAGCAGCCAAGGGGGAGGGAGCTCCTACGAGCAGTACTTC. The chain couples TRBV4-2 to TRBJ2-7, with 7 positions matching TRBD2. This CDR3 spans 15 amino acids. Losses at the gene ends were 1 base for V and 0 bases for J; bases not matched to a gene: 3. Looked up from germline, CDR1 is LGHNA and CDR2 is YNFKEQ.

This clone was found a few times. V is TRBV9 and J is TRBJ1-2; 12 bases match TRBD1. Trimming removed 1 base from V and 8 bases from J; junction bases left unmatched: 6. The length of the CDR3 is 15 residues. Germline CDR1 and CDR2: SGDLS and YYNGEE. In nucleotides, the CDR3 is TGTGCCAGCAGCGTACCTAGGGACAGGGGGCCCGGCTACACCTTC. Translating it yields CASSVPRDRGPGYTF.

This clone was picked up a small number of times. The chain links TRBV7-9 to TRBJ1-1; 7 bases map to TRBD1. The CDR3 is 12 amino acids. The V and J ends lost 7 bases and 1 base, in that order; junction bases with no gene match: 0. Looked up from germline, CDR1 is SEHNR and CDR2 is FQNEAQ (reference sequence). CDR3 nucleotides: TGTGCCAGCAACAGGGGGAACACTGAAGCTTTCTTT. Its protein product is CASNRGNTEAFF.

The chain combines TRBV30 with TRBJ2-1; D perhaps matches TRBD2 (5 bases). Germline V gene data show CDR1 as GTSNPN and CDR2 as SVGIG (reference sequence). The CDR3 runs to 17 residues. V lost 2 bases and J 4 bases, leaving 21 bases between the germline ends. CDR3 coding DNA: TGTGCCTGGAGTAAACTCCTGGGCCCCTCGGGGTACAATGAGCAGTTCTTC. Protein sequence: CAWSKLLGPSGYNEQFF.

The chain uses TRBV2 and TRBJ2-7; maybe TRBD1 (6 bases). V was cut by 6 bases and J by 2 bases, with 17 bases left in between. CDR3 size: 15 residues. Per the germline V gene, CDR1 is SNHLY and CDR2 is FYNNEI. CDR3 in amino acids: CASSQHPRGTYEQYV. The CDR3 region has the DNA TGTGCCAGCAGCCAACACCCCAGGGGTACCTACGAGCAGTACGTC.

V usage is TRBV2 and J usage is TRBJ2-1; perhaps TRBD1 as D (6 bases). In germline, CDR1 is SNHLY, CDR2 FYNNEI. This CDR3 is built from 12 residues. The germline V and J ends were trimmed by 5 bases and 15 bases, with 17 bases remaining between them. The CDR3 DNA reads TGTGCCAGCAGTCCCTCTGCGGTCAGGGGGTTCTTC. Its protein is CASSPSAVRGFF.

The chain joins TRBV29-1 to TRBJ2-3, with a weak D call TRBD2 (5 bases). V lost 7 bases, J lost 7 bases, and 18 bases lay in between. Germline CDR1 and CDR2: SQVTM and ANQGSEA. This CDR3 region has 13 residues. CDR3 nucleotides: TGCAGCGATCAGACTACCCTTCTTAATACGCAGTATTTT. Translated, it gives CSDQTTLLNTQYF.

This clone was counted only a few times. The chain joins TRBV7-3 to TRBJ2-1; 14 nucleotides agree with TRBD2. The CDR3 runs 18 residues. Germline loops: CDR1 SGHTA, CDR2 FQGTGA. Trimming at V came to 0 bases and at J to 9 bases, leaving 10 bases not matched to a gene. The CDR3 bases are TGTGCCAGCAGCTTAACTGCCGGGACTAGCGGGAGAACGGCTGAGCAGTTCTTC. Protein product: CASSLTAGTSGRTAEQFF.

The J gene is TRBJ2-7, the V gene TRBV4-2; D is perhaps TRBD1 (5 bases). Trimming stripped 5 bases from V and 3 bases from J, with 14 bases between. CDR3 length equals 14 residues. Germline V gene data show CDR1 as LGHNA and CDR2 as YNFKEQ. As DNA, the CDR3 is TGTGCCAGCAGCGCCTGGACACCGGGCTACGAGCAGTACTTC. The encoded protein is CASSAWTPGYEQYF.

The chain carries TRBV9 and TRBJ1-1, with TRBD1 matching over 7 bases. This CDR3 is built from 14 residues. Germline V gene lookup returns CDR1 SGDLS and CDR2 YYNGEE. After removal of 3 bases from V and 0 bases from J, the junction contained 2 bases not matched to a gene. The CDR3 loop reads CASSAGTVNTEAFF. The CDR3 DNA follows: TGTGCCAGCAGCGCCGGGACAGTGAACACTGAAGCTTTCTTT.

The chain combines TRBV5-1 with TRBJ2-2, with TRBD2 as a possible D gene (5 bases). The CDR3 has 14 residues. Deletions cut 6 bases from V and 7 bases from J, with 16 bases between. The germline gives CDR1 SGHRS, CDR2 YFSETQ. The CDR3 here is CASTRGGVSGELFF. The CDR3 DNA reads TGCGCCAGCACCCGTGGAGGAGTTAGCGGGGAGCTGTTTTTT.

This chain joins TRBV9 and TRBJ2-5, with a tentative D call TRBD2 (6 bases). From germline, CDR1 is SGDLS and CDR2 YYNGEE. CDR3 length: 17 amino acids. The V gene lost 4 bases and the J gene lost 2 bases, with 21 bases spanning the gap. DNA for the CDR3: TGTGCCAGCAGCCCTGACGGGGGAGAGCGTGGACAAGAGACCCAGTACTTC. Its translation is CASSPDGGERGQETQYF.